These 32 T cell receptor beta chains were all obtained from the same sample, sequenced in a study of blood T cells in healthy people across ages. For the second PCR, which ran for 7 to 11 cycles, a sample-barcoded 5' primer and a J-beta primer mix were used. In TCRdb, the 5' RACE reads were re-called with MiXCR into one record per CDR3 protein. The sample yields over 950,000 distinct CDR3 sequences, approximately 38% seen once. Sequencing was performed on blood. The receptors were sampled from a man between 18 and 29 years old in good health.

The V and J genes are TRBV9 and TRBJ2-2, with D perhaps TRBD1 (5 bases). The CDR3 is 16 residues long. Trimming shortened V by 0 bases and J by 5 bases, and 14 bases separated the two germline ends. CDR1 is SGDLS, CDR2 YYNGEE, per germline. The CDR3 here is CASSVAPGALTGELFF. The DNA for the CDR3 is TGTGCCAGCAGCGTAGCGCCTGGGGCACTTACCGGGGAGCTGTTTTTT.

The chain employs TRBV20-1 and TRBJ2-4; the D gene is possibly TRBD2 (5 bases). V was cut by 2 bases and J by 13 bases, with 21 bases left in between. Germline V gives CDR1 DFQATT, CDR2 SNEGSKA (reference sequence). The CDR3 has 14 residues. CDR3 sequence: CSARPPTRANEQYF. The CDR3 DNA is TGCAGTGCTAGACCCCCCACGAGGGCGAATGAGCAGTACTTC.

This clonotype occurred a few times. This CDR3 reads CSVEESSELEGEQFF. For the CDR3, the DNA is TGCAGCGTTGAAGAATCTAGCGAGCTAGAAGGTGAGCAGTTCTTC. The chain recombines TRBV29-1 with TRBJ2-1; TRBD2 might be the D (6 bases). The length of the CDR3 is 15 residues. Germline V gene sequence: CDR1 SQVTM, CDR2 ANQGSEA. Trimming removed 0 bases at V and 9 bases at J, with 18 bases between.

This clonotype was detected a few times. This chain uses TRBV15 with TRBJ1-4; D call uncertain. Trimming removed 4 bases at V and 5 bases at J, with 14 bases between. The CDR3 has 15 residues. The germline V gene has CDR1 LNHNV and CDR2 YYDKDF (reference sequence). The CDR3 sequence is CATSTSTAENEKLFF. The CDR3 DNA reads as TGTGCCACCAGCACGAGTACAGCGGAAAATGAAAAACTGTTTTTT.

A few counts support this clonotype. The rearrangement links TRBV7-9 to TRBJ2-1, with D possibly TRBD1 on 5 matching bases. The V and J ends lost 1 base and 6 bases respectively, with 10 bases between them. CDR3 length: 14 residues. Germline lookup yields CDR1 SEHNR and CDR2 FQNEAQ (reference sequence). As DNA, the CDR3 is TGTGCCAGCAGCTTAGTCCCCAGGGCCAATGAGCAGTTCTTC. Translated, it gives CASSLVPRANEQFF.

The chain links TRBV14 to TRBJ1-1, with D unresolved. Germline CDR1 is SGHDN and CDR2 is FVKESK. Trimming cost V 1 base and J 0 bases, with 12 bases left between them. The CDR3 runs to 16 residues. The CDR3 sequence: CASSQVRRHLNTEAFF. CDR3 nucleotides: TGTGCCAGCAGCCAAGTTAGAAGGCATTTGAACACTGAAGCTTTCTTT.

This clonotype has a handful of counts. The chain carries TRBV6-5 and TRBJ2-6; D remains unclear. V was trimmed by 1 base and J by 4 bases, leaving 8 bases between them. The germline gives CDR1 MNHEY, CDR2 SVGAGI. This CDR3 spans 15 amino acids. As DNA, the CDR3 is TGTGCCAGCAGTTACTTCGGCGCGGGGGCCAACGTCCTGACTTTC. It translates to CASSYFGAGANVLTF.

The CDR3 DNA sequence: TGTGCCAGCACCCGGGACATCCGACCGTTTGATCAATCCCAGCATTTT. Amino acids: CASTRDIRPFDQSQHF. The chain carries TRBV21-1 and TRBJ1-5; TRBD1 is the table's D call, not checked against the DNA. TRBV21-1 is assigned pseudogene status. The CDR3 is 16 amino acids.

This chain uses TRBV7-2 with TRBJ2-7; perhaps TRBD1 as D (5 bases). The CDR3 runs 16 residues. V shed 3 bases and J shed 2 bases, with 17 bases lying between them. CDR1 and CDR2 (germline): SGHTA, FQGNSA. The CDR3 DNA sequence: TGTGCCAGCAGCTTCCAATCTGCAGGGCAGACCTACGAGCAGTACTTC. Residues: CASSFQSAGQTYEQYF.

V is TRBV5-6 and J is TRBJ2-3, with 8 bases identical to TRBD2. CDR3 length: 18 residues. V shed 0 bases, J shed 3 bases, and the junction held 12 bases outside the gene matches. The germline gives CDR1 SGHDT, CDR2 YYEEEE. CDR3 loop: CASSLGTAGAPETDTQYF. The CDR3 DNA is TGTGCCAGCAGCTTGGGAACAGCGGGGGCTCCTGAAACAGATACGCAGTATTTT.

This rearrangement joins TRBV12-3 or TRBV12-4 to TRBJ1-1; 7 nucleotides align to TRBD1. The CDR3 extends over 12 amino acids. The V gene end was trimmed by 5 bases and the J gene end by 11 bases; junction bases not matched to a gene: 8. The CDR3 loop reads CASSRDRVLAFF. CDR3 DNA: TGTGCCAGCAGTCGAGACAGGGTCCTGGCTTTCTTT.

This chain uses TRBV2 with TRBJ2-3; 10 bases are a match to TRBD2. In germline, CDR1 is SNHLY, CDR2 FYNNEI. CDR3 length: 15 amino acids. V gave up 7 bases and J gave up 4 bases; unmatched junction bases: 8. As DNA, the CDR3 is TGTGCCAGCACCGGGCCTAGCGGGGGTGCAGATACGCAGTATTTT. It specifies CASTGPSGGADTQYF.

In its sample, this clonotype was seen a few times. The chain carries TRBV4-2 and TRBJ1-5; perhaps TRBD1 as D (6 bases). Trimming left V 5 bases short and J 2 bases short, with 13 bases between. Germline CDR1 reads LGHNA; CDR2 reads YNFKEQ. The CDR3 sequence is 15 residues long. The CDR3 region is CASSSHRDGNQPQHF. CDR3 in DNA: TGTGCCAGCAGCTCTCACAGGGACGGCAATCAGCCCCAGCATTTT.

V and J are TRBV6-5 and TRBJ1-2; possibly TRBD1 for D (6 bases). This CDR3 is 15 amino acids long. The V end was cut by 2 bases, the J end by 3 bases, with 13 bases between. Germline lookup yields CDR1 MNHEY and CDR2 SVGAGI. The CDR3 bases are TGTGCCAGCAGTTACAGGGGGGGGTCCGACTATGGCTACACCTTC. This codes for CASSYRGGSDYGYTF.

This clonotype was seen a single time. The chain carries TRBV7-2 and TRBJ1-3, with a possible D match to TRBD1 (5 bases). The germline V gene encodes CDR1 SGHTA and CDR2 FQGNSA. Trimming cost V 1 base and J 0 bases, with 13 bases left between them. There are 17 residues in the CDR3. DNA of the CDR3: TGTGCCAGCAGCTTAGTAGGAGGCGACAGCTCTGGAAACACCATATATTTT. This codes for CASSLVGGDSSGNTIYF.

This clonotype was seen just once. This chain joins TRBV7-2 and TRBJ1-2; D is unresolved. The V gene's germline CDR1 is SGHTA and CDR2 FQGNSA. The CDR3 sequence is 17 residues long. V shed 1 base and J shed 1 base, with 16 bases lying between them. In DNA, the CDR3 is TGTGCCAGCAGCTTAGACCGCTCGAGGAAACTTAACTATGGCTACACCTTC. It specifies CASSLDRSRKLNYGYTF.

This sequence joins TRBV6-2 or TRBV6-3 and TRBJ2-7; D remains ambiguous. CDR1 is MNHEY and CDR2 is SVGEGT in the germline V gene. Trimming shortened V by 5 bases and J by 2 bases, and 13 bases separated the two germline ends. CDR3 length equals 14 residues. CDR3 DNA sequence: TGTGCCAGCAGTCACGACAAGTCAGCCTACGAGCAGTACTTC. Residues: CASSHDKSAYEQYF.

This clonotype is a singleton in its sample. The chain combines TRBV5-1 with TRBJ2-3; D possibly corresponds to TRBD2 (5 bases). Trimming removed 3 bases from V and 0 bases from J, with 11 bases in between. The V gene's germline CDR1 is SGHRS and CDR2 YFSETQ. This CDR3 is built from 15 residues. The CDR3 protein is CASSWERSSTDTQYF. For the CDR3, the DNA is TGCGCCAGCAGCTGGGAGAGGAGTAGCACAGATACGCAGTATTTT.

This rearrangement joins TRBV20-1 to TRBJ2-5; D is unclear. From germline, CDR1 is DFQATT and CDR2 SNEGSKA (reference sequence). The length of the CDR3 is 14 residues. Deletions cut 7 bases from V and 1 base from J, with 16 bases between. CDR3 bases: TGCAGTGTTAGCCACCCGAGCTTCCAAGAGACCCAGTACTTC. It yields the protein CSVSHPSFQETQYF.

This clonotype showed up just a few times. This chain links TRBV5-1 with TRBJ1-4, with D maybe TRBD1 (5 bases). V was pared by 7 bases and J by 10 bases, with 17 bases between. Germline CDR1 is SGHRS and CDR2 is YFSETQ. The CDR3 is 13 amino acids. The CDR3 nucleotides read TGCGCCAGCCGAATGGGACCCTCGGGAAAACTGTTTTTT. Its translation: CASRMGPSGKLFF.

V and J are TRBV9 and TRBJ2-3; the match to TRBD1 covers 9 bases. Germline loops: CDR1 SGDLS, CDR2 YYNGEE. CDR3 length: 17 residues. V gave up 3 bases and J gave up 4 bases; unmatched junction bases: 12. In DNA, the CDR3 is TGTGCCAGCAGCGCAGTTACCGGGACAGGGCGGTCAGATACGCAGTATTTT. It codes for CASSAVTGTGRSDTQYF.

Only a few counts were recorded for this clonotype. The chain has TRBV20-1 and TRBJ1-2; 9 positions match TRBD1. Germline V gives CDR1 DFQATT, CDR2 SNEGSKA (reference sequence). Trimming took 2 bases from V and 7 from J; bases not matched to a gene: 14. The CDR3 has 16 amino acids. CDR3 in DNA: TGCAGTGCTAGATCACACCGGGACAGGGATCCAGGTGGCTACACCTTC. Amino acid sequence: CSARSHRDRDPGGYTF.

The rearrangement links TRBV20-1 to TRBJ1-2, with TRBD1 identical over 9 bases. V lost 7 bases, J lost 3 bases, and 6 bases stayed unmatched. The CDR3 has 13 amino acids. Germline-derived CDR1 and CDR2 are DFQATT and SNEGSKA (reference sequence). CDR3 in DNA: TGCAGTGTTCCACAGGGGGCGGACTATGGCTACACCTTC. Translation: CSVPQGADYGYTF.

This clonotype was detected many times. One junction end disagrees with the germline gene, perhaps due to a read error. J is TRBJ2-1 and V is TRBV7-7, with D tentatively TRBD1 (5 bases). The CDR3 contains 13 residues. The germline gives CDR1 SSHAT, CDR2 FNYEAQ (reference sequence). The CDR3 reads CASSYNQGNEQFF. The DNA for the CDR3 is TGTGCTAGCAGCTATAATCAGGGAAATGAGCAGTTCTTC.

This clonotype was counted a single time. The chain couples TRBV13 to TRBJ2-5; 7 nucleotides align to TRBD1. Germline CDR1 and CDR2: PRHDT and FYEKMQ (reference sequence). The CDR3 totals 14 residues. V was pared by 1 base and J by 5 bases, with 4 bases of the junction left unmatched. CDR3: CASSLARQGETQYF. The CDR3 DNA reads TGTGCCAGCAGCTTAGCCCGACAGGGTGAGACCCAGTACTTC.

There are a few counts of this clonotype. The rearrangement links TRBV20-1 to TRBJ1-2; D is ambiguous. Trimming shortened V by 1 base and J by 1 base, and 10 bases separated the two germline ends. CDR1 is DFQATT, CDR2 SNEGSKA, per germline (reference sequence). The CDR3 length is 14 residues. The CDR3 coding sequence is TGCAGTGCTAGAGGAGAGGGTATTAACTATGGCTACACCTTC. It translates to CSARGEGINYGYTF.

The V gene is TRBV10-3, the J gene TRBJ2-5, with D possibly matching TRBD2 (5 bases). Germline V lookup: CDR1 ENHRY, CDR2 SYGVKD. V was trimmed by 0 bases and J by 11 bases, leaving 22 bases between them. The CDR3 sequence is 16 residues long. The CDR3 loop is CAISESEGKSYNEQYF. The CDR3, as DNA: TGTGCCATCAGTGAGTCAGAGGGAAAGTCCTACAATGAGCAGTACTTC.

The CDR3 DNA follows: TGTGCCAGCAGTGAAGCAAATCAGAGGGGGCAAGGTCAGCCCCAGCATTTT. This gives the protein CASSEANQRGQGQPQHF. The V call is TRBV2, the J call TRBJ1-5; 7 bases map to TRBD1. The CDR3 loop spans 17 amino acids. V shed 0 bases, J shed 6 bases, and the junction held 11 bases outside the gene matches. The germline gives CDR1 SNHLY, CDR2 FYNNEI.

The rearrangement joins TRBV6-5 to TRBJ2-6; 8 nucleotides align to TRBD1. CDR3 length: 18 residues. Losses at the gene ends were 0 bases for V and 0 bases for J; bases not matched to a gene: 4. Germline loops: CDR1 MNHEY, CDR2 SVGAGI. The CDR3 sequence: CASSYSGQARSGANVLTF. DNA for the CDR3: TGTGCCAGCAGTTACTCGGGACAGGCACGCTCTGGGGCCAACGTCCTGACTTTC.

This clonotype was observed a few times. The rearrangement links TRBV20-1 to TRBJ1-5; D might be TRBD1 (5 bases). This CDR3 comprises 12 residues. The V gene lost 8 bases and the J gene lost 5 bases, with 13 bases spanning the gap. Germline CDR1 is DFQATT and CDR2 is SNEGSKA (reference sequence). The CDR3 region has the DNA TGCAGTTCCCAACCGGGGGATCAGCCCCAGCATTTT. Translated, it gives CSSQPGDQPQHF.

This clonotype came up a few times. The rearrangement uses TRBV11-1 and TRBJ2-3; possibly TRBD2 for D (6 bases). CDR1 is SGHAT and CDR2 is FQDESV in the germline V gene (reference sequence). The length of the CDR3 is 19 residues. Trimming cost V 2 bases and J 2 bases, with 23 bases left between them. CDR3 coding DNA: TGTGCCAGCAGCTTATTTCGCGGGACGCGTCCGGGTTTCACAGATACGCAGTATTTT. Translation: CASSLFRGTRPGFTDTQYF. The complete variable domain, with remaining parts taken from reference TRBV11-1 and TRBJ2-3, reads EAEVAQSPRYKITEKSQAVAFWCDPISGHATLYWYRQILGQGPELLVQFQDESVVDDSQLPKDRFSAERLKGVDSTLKIQPAELGDSAMYLCASSLFRGTRPGFTDTQYFGPGTRLTVL.

This chain links TRBV11-1 with TRBJ1-1, with unresolved D. V shed 1 base and J shed 7 bases, with 13 bases lying between them. This CDR3 spans 14 amino acids. Germline CDR1 reads SGHAT; CDR2 reads FQDESV (reference sequence). CDR3 nucleotide sequence: TGTGCCAGCAGCTTAGAACGGTTGGGGAATGAAGCTTTCTTT. Protein: CASSLERLGNEAFF.